The rows below give T cell receptor beta chains drawn from one sample of a study of T-cell memory formation after mild COVID-19. MiXCR was run by TCRdb on the 5' RACE reads, yielding one entry per CDR3 protein. The table shows about 350,000 distinct CDR3 sequences, with approximately 14% occurring only once. The specimen was PBMCs or a T cell subset sorted from them (not recorded which). The receptors come from a man aged 18 to 30 who had mild COVID-19 (a few samples of this study predate the infection). Cell type and time point are not known. CDR3s include the opening cysteine and the closing phenylalanine or tryptophan. The order of the fields is V gene, clone size, J gene, D gene, CDR3 DNA, CDR3 protein. A D gene is named only where the DNA matches it firmly. Size is omitted from some rows. Given values are once, few, many or a class for expanded clones.

V gene: TRBV6-5
clone size: few
J gene: TRBJ2-7
D gene: -
CDR3 DNA: TGTGCCAGCTGTAGGGGGAACGAGCAGTACTTC
CDR3 protein: CASCRGNEQYF

V gene: TRBV20-1
clone size: few
J gene: TRBJ2-1
D gene: -
CDR3 DNA: TGCAGTGCTGGAGGGGGGGCTTCCTACAATGAGCAGTTCTTC
CDR3 protein: CSAGGGASYNEQFF

V gene: TRBV9
clone size: -
J gene: TRBJ2-6
D gene: -
CDR3 DNA: TGTGCCAGCAGTGGACTGAGCTCTGGGGCCAACGTCCTGACTTTC
CDR3 protein: CASSGLSSGANVLTF

V gene: TRBV5-1
clone size: few
J gene: TRBJ2-7
D gene: TRBD2
CDR3 DNA: TGCGCCAGCAGCTCCAATAGCGGGGCCTCCTACGAGCAGTACTTC
CDR3 protein: CASSSNSGASYEQYF

V gene: TRBV7-8
clone size: -
J gene: TRBJ2-3
D gene: TRBD2
CDR3 DNA: TGTGCCAGCAGCATCACTCGGACTAGCGGGGAAACGCAGTATTTT
CDR3 protein: CASSITRTSGETQYF

V gene: TRBV7-9
clone size: few
J gene: TRBJ2-1
D gene: -
CDR3 DNA: TGTGCCAGCAGAGTCCCCACAGGGCAAGGGGATGAGCAGTTCTTC
CDR3 protein: CASRVPTGQGDEQFF

V gene: TRBV4-1
clone size: many
J gene: TRBJ1-5
D gene: -
CDR3 DNA: TGTGCCAGCAGCCAAGGAGGTCAGCCCCAGCATTTT
CDR3 protein: CASSQGGQPQHF

V gene: TRBV20-1
clone size: few
J gene: TRBJ2-7
D gene: -
CDR3 DNA: TGCAGTGCTAGAGATTCGGTCGCGGGGACTGAGCAGTACTTC
CDR3 protein: CSARDSVAGTEQYF

V gene: TRBV29-1
clone size: few
J gene: TRBJ1-1
D gene: -
CDR3 DNA: TGCAGCGTTGAATTCGCGAGAGCTTTCTTT
CDR3 protein: CSVEFARAFF

V gene: TRBV6-1
clone size: few
J gene: TRBJ2-3
D gene: TRBD1
CDR3 DNA: TGTGCCAGCAGTGCGAGGGGGCCAGATACGCAGTATTTT
CDR3 protein: CASSARGPDTQYF

V gene: TRBV9
clone size: -
J gene: TRBJ1-2
D gene: -
CDR3 DNA: TGTGCCAGCAGCGTAGCTTCGGGTGGCATCGATGGCTACACCTTC
CDR3 protein: CASSVASGGIDGYTF

V gene: TRBV5-6
clone size: -
J gene: TRBJ2-5
D gene: -
CDR3 DNA: TGTGCCAGCAGCTCCGAGGGCTACACCCAAGAGACCCAGTACTTC
CDR3 protein: CASSSEGYTQETQYF

V gene: TRBV6-1
clone size: -
J gene: TRBJ2-5
D gene: TRBD2
CDR3 DNA: TGTGCCAGCACCGGGAGGGCGTCCCGGGAGACCCAGTACTTC
CDR3 protein: CASTGRASRETQYF

V gene: TRBV25-1
clone size: -
J gene: TRBJ2-4
D gene: -
CDR3 DNA: TGTGCCAGCAGTTTCATATCAGGGGAAACTCAGTACTTC
CDR3 protein: CASSFISGETQYF

V gene: TRBV12-3/TRBV12-4
clone size: many
J gene: TRBJ2-7
D gene: -
CDR3 DNA: TGTGCCAGCAGGCCCGGGGGTCCTTCCTACGAGCAGTACTTC
CDR3 protein: CASRPGGPSYEQYF

V gene: TRBV7-2
clone size: -
J gene: TRBJ2-5
D gene: -
CDR3 DNA: TGTGCCAGCAGCGTAGCGCCACGGACAACTGGGGGGACCCAGTACTTC
CDR3 protein: CASSVAPRTTGGTQYF

V gene: TRBV28
clone size: -
J gene: TRBJ1-1
D gene: -
CDR3 DNA: TGTGCCAGCAGTCCTCCAAAAGTAGGGAGAAAGATTAACACTGAAGCTTTCTTT
CDR3 protein: CASSPPKVGRKINTEAFF

V gene: TRBV4-1
clone size: few
J gene: TRBJ1-1
D gene: -
CDR3 DNA: TGCGCCAGCAGCCAACTGAGCCTAACCACTGAAGCTTTCTTT
CDR3 protein: CASSQLSLTTEAFF

V gene: TRBV11-2
clone size: -
J gene: TRBJ2-5
D gene: -
CDR3 DNA: TGTGCCAGCACGCGAGGGGAGGCCATACAAGAGACCCAGTACTTC
CDR3 protein: CASTRGEAIQETQYF

V gene: TRBV18
clone size: few
J gene: TRBJ1-1
D gene: -
CDR3 DNA: TGTGCCAGCTCCCCCGGGCCCTTTCCGAACACTGAAGCTTTCTTT
CDR3 protein: CASSPGPFPNTEAFF

V gene: TRBV7-9
clone size: few
J gene: TRBJ2-3
D gene: -
CDR3 DNA: TGTGCCAGCAGCTTGTTGGTCGTCGCCATAGATACGCAGTATTTT
CDR3 protein: CASSLLVVAIDTQYF

V gene: TRBV2
clone size: -
J gene: TRBJ1-1
D gene: -
CDR3 DNA: TGTGCCACCGCCTTCGGGTTAGAGACTGAAGCTTTCTTT
CDR3 protein: CATAFGLETEAFF

V gene: TRBV6-2/TRBV6-3
clone size: few
J gene: TRBJ2-5
D gene: -
CDR3 DNA: TGTGCCAGCAGGACTCTCTCGGAGACCCAGTACTTC
CDR3 protein: CASRTLSETQYF

V gene: TRBV7-6
clone size: -
J gene: TRBJ2-1
D gene: TRBD2
CDR3 DNA: TGTGCCAGCAGCTTTCATTTAGGACTAGCGGGGGGAGAGCAGTTCTTC
CDR3 protein: CASSFHLGLAGGEQFF

V gene: TRBV24-1
clone size: few
J gene: TRBJ2-7
D gene: TRBD1
CDR3 DNA: TGTGCCACCAGTGATTCACAGGGGAATGCCTACGAGCAGTACTTC
CDR3 protein: CATSDSQGNAYEQYF

V gene: TRBV20-1
clone size: -
J gene: TRBJ2-3
D gene: TRBD2
CDR3 DNA: TGCAGTGCTAGACTCCTTCCCGGGACTAGCGGGAATACAGATACGCAGTATTTT
CDR3 protein: CSARLLPGTSGNTDTQYF

V gene: TRBV10-1
clone size: few
J gene: TRBJ2-7
D gene: -
CDR3 DNA: TGCGCCAGCAGTGAGTCCGGTCGGTCCGATAGCTCCTACGAGCAGTACTTC
CDR3 protein: CASSESGRSDSSYEQYF

V gene: TRBV5-1
clone size: -
J gene: TRBJ2-5
D gene: TRBD2
CDR3 DNA: TGCGCCAGCAGCTTGGCCGCTAGCGGGGCACAAGAGACCCAGTACTTC
CDR3 protein: CASSLAASGAQETQYF